This TCR beta chain stems from a study of CD8 T cells in ankylosing spondylitis. General study findings and limits: A subset of motif variants has previously been described in the synovial fluid and blood of reactive arthritis. Ankylosing spondylitis blood seemed to carry a telltale TCR beta motif made of fewer than ten highly homologous variants. In ankylosing spondylitis patients, matched synovial fluid reportedly showed significant enrichment of disease-linked clones. CD8+ disease-linked clones were present at relatively low frequencies in blood.

This clonotype was detected once. Its antigen is undetermined. Given a much more abundant clone one base away, this may be a read error. Via MiXCR, TCRdb re-called the 5' RACE reads, giving one row per CDR3 protein. The profile covers 300,000 to 400,000 distinct CDR3 sequences, with 20% to 25% appearing a single time and about a sixth taken by the ten largest. CDR3 length: 10 residues. V dropped 7 bases and J dropped 6 bases, with 9 bases sitting between them. Germline loops: CDR1 SQVTM, CDR2 ANQGSEA. This clonotype was sampled from a male donor with ankylosing spondylitis. The V gene is TRBV29-1, the J gene TRBJ2-5; a possible D gene is TRBD2 (6 bases). Sequencing used blood, either unsorted or a sorted T cell fraction (not recorded which). The CDR3 is CSGGRKTQYF. CDR3 bases: TGCAGCGGTGGGAGGAAGACCCAGTACTTC.